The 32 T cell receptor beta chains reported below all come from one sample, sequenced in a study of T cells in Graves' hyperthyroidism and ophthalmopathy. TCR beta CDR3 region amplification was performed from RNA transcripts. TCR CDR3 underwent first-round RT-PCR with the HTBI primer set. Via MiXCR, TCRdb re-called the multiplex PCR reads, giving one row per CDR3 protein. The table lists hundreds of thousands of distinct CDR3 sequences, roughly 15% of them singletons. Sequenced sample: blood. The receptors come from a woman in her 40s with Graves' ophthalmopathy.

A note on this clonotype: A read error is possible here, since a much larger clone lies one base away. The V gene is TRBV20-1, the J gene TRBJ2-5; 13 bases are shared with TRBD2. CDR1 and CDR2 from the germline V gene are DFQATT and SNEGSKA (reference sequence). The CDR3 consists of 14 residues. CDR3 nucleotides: TGCCGTGCTGAAGGACTAGCGGGAGTAGAGACCCAGTACTTC. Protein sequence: CRAEGLAGVETQYF.

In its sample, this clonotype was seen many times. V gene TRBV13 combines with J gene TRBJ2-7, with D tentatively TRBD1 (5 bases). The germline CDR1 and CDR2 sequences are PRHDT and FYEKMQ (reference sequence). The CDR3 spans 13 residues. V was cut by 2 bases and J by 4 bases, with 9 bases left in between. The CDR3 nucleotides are TGTGCCAGCAGCTTAAGGGGTTGGTACGAGCAGTACTTC. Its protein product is CASSLRGWYEQYF.

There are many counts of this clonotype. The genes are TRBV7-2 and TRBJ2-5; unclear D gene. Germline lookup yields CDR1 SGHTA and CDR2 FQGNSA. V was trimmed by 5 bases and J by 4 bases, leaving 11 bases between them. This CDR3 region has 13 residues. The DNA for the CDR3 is TGTGCCAGCAGCCCCGCCGGGCCAGAGACCCAGTACTTC. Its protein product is CASSPAGPETQYF. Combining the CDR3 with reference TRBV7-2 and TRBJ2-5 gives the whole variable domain GAGVSQSPSNKVTEKGKDVELRCDPISGHTALYWYRQSLGQGLEFLIYFQGNSAPDKSGLPSDRFSAERTGGSVSTLTIQRTQQEDSAVYLCASSPAGPETQYFGPGTRLLVL.

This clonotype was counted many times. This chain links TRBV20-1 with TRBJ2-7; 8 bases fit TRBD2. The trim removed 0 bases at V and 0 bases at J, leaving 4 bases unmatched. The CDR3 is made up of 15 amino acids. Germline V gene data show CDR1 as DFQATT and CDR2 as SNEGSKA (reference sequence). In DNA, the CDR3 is TGCAGTGCTAGAGATAGCGGGATCGCCTCCTACGAGCAGTACTTC. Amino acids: CSARDSGIASYEQYF.

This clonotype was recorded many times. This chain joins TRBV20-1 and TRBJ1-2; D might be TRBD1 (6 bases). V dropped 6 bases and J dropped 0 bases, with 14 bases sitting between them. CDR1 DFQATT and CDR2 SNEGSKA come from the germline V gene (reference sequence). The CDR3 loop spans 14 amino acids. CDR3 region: CSAPGATTNYGYTF. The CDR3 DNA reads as TGCAGTGCACCAGGGGCAACCACTAACTATGGCTACACCTTC.

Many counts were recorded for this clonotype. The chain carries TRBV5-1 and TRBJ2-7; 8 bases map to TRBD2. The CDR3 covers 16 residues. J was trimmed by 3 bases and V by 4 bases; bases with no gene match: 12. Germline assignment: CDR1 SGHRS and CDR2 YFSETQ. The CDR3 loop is CASSGDHSGNVYEQYF. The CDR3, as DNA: TGCGCCAGCAGCGGGGATCATAGCGGGAACGTCTACGAGCAGTACTTC. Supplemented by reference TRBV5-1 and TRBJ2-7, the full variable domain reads KAGVTQTPRYLIKTRGQQVTLSCSPISGHRSVSWYQQTPGQGLQFLFEYFSETQRNKGNFPGRFSGRQFSNSRSEMNVSTLELGDSALYLCASSGDHSGNVYEQYFGPGTRLTVT.

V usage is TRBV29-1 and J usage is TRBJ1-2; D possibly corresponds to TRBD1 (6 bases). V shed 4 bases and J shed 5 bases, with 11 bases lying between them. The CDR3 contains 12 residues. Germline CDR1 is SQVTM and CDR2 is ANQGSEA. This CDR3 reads CSVGQRGYGYTF. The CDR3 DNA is TGCAGCGTTGGGCAAAGGGGGTATGGCTACACCTTC.

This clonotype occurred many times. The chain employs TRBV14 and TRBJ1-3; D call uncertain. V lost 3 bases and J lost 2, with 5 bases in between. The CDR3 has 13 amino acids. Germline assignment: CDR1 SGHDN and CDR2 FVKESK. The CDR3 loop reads CASSQGTGNTIYF. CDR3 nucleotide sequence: TGTGCCAGCAGCCAGGGGACTGGAAACACCATATATTTT.

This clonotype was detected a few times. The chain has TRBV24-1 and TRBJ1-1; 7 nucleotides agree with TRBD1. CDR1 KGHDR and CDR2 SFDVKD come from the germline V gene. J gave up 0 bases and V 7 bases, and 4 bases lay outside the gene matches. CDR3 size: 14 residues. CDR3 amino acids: CATSPGGMNTEAFF. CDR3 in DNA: TGTGCCACCAGCCCAGGGGGGATGAACACTGAAGCTTTCTTT.

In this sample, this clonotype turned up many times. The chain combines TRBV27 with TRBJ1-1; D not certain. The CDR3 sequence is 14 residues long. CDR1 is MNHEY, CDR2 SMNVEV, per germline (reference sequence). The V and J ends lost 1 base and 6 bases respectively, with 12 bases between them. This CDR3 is CASSLLTTPAEAFF. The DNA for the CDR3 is TGTGCCAGCAGTTTATTGACCACCCCCGCTGAAGCTTTCTTT.

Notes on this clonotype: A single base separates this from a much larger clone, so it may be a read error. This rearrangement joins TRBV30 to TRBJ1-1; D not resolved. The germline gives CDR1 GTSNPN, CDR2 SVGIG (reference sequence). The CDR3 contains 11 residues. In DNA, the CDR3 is TGTCCCCCCGGTAGTCATGGTTGGGCTTTCTTT. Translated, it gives CPPGSHGWAFF.

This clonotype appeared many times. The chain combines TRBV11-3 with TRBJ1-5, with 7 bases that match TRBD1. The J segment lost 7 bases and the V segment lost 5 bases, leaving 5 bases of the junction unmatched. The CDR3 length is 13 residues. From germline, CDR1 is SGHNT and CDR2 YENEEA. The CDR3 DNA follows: TGTGCCAGCAGCCAGGGACAGTTGCAGCCCCAGCATTTT. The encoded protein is CASSQGQLQPQHF. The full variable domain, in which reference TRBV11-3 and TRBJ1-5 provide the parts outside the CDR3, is EAGVVQSPRYKIIEKKQPVAFWCNPISGHNTLYWYLQNLGQGPELLIRYENEEAVDDSQLPKDRFSAERLKGVDSTLKIQPAELGDSAVYLCASSQGQLQPQHFGDGTRLSIL.

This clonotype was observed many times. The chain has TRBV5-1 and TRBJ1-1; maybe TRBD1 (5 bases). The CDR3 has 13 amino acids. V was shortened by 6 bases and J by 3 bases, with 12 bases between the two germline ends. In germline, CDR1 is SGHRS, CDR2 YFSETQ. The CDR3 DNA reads TGCGCCAGCATGCCCCTAGGGGACACTGAAGCTTTCTTT. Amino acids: CASMPLGDTEAFF.

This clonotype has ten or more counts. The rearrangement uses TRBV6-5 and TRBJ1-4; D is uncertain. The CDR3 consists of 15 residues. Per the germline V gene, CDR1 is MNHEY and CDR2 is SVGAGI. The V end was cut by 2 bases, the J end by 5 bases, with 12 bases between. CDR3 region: CASSYRPAKNEKLFF. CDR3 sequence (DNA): TGTGCCAGCAGTTACCGGCCAGCCAAAAATGAAAAACTGTTTTTT.

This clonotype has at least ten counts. The chain's CDR3 is CASSTDKQETQYF. CDR3 bases: TGTGCCAGCAGTACCGACAAGCAAGAGACCCAGTACTTC. The chain combines TRBV12-3 or TRBV12-4 with TRBJ2-5; D gene unclear. V was clipped by 5 bases and J by 2 bases, with 9 bases between them. This CDR3 is built from 13 residues.

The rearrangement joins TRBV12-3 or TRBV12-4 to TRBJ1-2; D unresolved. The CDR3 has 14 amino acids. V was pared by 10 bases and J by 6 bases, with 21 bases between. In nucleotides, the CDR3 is TGTGCCACCCCCGTGACGGTCCTCACGCATGGCTACACCTTC. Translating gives CATPVTVLTHGYTF.

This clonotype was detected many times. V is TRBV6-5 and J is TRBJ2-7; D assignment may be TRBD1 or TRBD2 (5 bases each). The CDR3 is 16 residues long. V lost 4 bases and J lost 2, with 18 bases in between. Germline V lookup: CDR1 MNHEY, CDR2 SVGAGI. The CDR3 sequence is CASSSLGERSTYEQYF. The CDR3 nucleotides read TGTGCCAGCAGTTCCCTGGGGGAGCGTTCTACCTACGAGCAGTACTTC.

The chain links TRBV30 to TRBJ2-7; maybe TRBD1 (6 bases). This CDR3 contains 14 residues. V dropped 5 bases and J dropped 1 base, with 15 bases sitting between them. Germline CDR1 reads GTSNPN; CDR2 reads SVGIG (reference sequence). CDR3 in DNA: TGTGCCTGGGCGACAGGTTTGGGGTCCTACGAGCAGTACTTC. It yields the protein CAWATGLGSYEQYF.

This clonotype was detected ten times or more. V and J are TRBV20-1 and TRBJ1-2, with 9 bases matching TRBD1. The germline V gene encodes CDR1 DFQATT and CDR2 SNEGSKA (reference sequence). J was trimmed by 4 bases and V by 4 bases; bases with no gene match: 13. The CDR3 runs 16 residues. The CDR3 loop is CSANLIPGQGGYGYTF. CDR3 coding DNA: TGCAGTGCTAACCTAATTCCGGGACAGGGAGGCTATGGCTACACCTTC.

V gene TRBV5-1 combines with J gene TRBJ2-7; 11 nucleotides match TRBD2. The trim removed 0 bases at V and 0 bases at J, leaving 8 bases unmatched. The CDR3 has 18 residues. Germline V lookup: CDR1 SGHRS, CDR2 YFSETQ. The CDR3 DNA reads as TGCGCCAGCAGCTTGGGGGGGGGACTAGCGGCCCTCTCCTACGAGCAGTACTTC. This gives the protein CASSLGGGLAALSYEQYF.

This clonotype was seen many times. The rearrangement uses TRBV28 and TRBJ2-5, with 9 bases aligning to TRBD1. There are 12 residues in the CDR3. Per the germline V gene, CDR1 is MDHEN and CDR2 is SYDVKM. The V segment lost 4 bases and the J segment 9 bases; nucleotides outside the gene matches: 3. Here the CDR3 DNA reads TGTGCCAGCAGTTCCGGACAGGGGCCCCAGTACTTC. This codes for CASSSGQGPQYF.

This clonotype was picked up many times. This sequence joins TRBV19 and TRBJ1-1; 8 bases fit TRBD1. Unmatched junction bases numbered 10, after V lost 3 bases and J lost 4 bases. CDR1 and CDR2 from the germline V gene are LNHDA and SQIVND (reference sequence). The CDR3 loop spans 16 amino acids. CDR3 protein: CASSIRFPGTGTEAFF. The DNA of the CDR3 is TGTGCCAGTAGTATTCGGTTCCCCGGGACAGGCACTGAAGCTTTCTTT.

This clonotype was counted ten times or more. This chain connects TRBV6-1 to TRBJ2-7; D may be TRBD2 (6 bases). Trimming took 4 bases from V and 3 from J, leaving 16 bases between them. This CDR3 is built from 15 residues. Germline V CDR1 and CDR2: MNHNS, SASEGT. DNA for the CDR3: TGTGCCAGCAGTGTTCCCGGGACTCGGGGCTACGAGCAGTACTTC. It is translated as CASSVPGTRGYEQYF.

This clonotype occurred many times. CDR3: CASSYSITLGAYEQYF. In DNA form, the CDR3 reads TGTGCCAGCAGTTACTCGATAACCCTAGGGGCCTACGAGCAGTACTTC. V is TRBV6-5 and J is TRBJ2-7; a weak D match, TRBD1 (5 bases). From germline, CDR1 is MNHEY and CDR2 SVGAGI. V shed 0 bases and J shed 2 bases, with 14 bases lying between them. This CDR3 spans 16 amino acids.

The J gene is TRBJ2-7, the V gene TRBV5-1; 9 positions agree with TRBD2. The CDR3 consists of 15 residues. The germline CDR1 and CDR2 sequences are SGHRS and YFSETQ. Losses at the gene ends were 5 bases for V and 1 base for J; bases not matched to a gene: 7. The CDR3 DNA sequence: TGCGCCAGCAGAATGGGACTAGCAGAATCCTACGAGCAGTACTTC. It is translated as CASRMGLAESYEQYF.

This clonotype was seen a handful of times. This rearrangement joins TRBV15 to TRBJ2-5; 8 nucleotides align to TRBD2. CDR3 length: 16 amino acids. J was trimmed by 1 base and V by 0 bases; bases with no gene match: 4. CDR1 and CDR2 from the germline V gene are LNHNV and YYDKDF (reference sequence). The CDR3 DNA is TGTGCCACCAGCAGAGAGGCTAGCGGGCCCCAAGAGACCCAGTACTTC. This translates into CATSREASGPQETQYF.

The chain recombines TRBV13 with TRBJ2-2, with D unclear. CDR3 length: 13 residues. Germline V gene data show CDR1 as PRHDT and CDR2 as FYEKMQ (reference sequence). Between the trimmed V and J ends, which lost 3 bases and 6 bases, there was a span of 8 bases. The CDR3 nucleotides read TGTGCCAGCAGCTTTTTCGAGTCCGGGGAGCTGTTTTTT. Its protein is CASSFFESGELFF.

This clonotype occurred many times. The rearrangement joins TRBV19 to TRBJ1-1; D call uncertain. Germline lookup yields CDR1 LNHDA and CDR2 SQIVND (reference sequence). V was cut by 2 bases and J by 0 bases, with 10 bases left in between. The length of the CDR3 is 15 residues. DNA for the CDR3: TGTGCCAGTAGTATATACAGAGGGATGAACACTGAAGCTTTCTTT. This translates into CASSIYRGMNTEAFF.

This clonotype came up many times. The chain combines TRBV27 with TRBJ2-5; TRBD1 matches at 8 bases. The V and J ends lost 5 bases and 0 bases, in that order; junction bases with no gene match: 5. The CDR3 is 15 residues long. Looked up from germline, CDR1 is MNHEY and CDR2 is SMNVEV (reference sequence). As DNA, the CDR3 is TGTGCCAGCAGTGCCCGGACAGGGTACCAAGAGACCCAGTACTTC. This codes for CASSARTGYQETQYF.

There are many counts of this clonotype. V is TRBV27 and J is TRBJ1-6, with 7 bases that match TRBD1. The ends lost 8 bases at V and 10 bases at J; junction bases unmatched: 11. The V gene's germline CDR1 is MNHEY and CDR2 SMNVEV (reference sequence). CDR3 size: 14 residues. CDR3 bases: TGTGCCAGCCGCGCATCGAGGGGGCGGTCACCCCTCCACTTT. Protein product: CASRASRGRSPLHF.

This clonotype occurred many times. The CDR3 is CSVGQGASGYGYTF. CDR3 nucleotides: TGCAGCGTTGGACAGGGGGCCTCTGGCTATGGCTACACCTTC. The chain combines TRBV29-1 with TRBJ1-2; TRBD1 matches 10 bases. The CDR3 extends over 14 amino acids. CDR1 is SQVTM and CDR2 is ANQGSEA in the germline V gene. J was trimmed by 4 bases and V by 4 bases; bases with no gene match: 6.

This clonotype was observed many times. CDR3: CATGTDYEQYF. CDR3 nucleotides: TGTGCTACCGGGACCGACTACGAGCAGTACTTC. The V call is TRBV24-1, the J call TRBJ2-7; either TRBD1 or TRBD2 may fit D (5 bases each). There are 11 residues in the CDR3. Germline V lookup: CDR1 KGHDR, CDR2 SFDVKD.